The 4 T cell receptor beta chains given below trace back to one sample, sequenced in a study of cytomegalovirus exposure and HLA in healthy donors. The PCR had 60 Vbeta and 13 Jbeta primers. Generated by immunoSEQ multiplex PCR, the TCRdb table keeps only in-frame clones and is missing some. The sample includes about 52,000 clones, 60% to 75% of them seen just once. The sample was PBMCs. All receptors come from a woman aged 50 to 60 in good health and CMV-seronegative.

V usage is TRBV7-9 and J usage is TRBJ1-1; no clear D. This CDR3 has 13 amino acids. Germline loops: CDR1 SEHNR, CDR2 FQNEAQ (reference sequence). V was trimmed by 3 bases and J by 0 bases, leaving 5 bases between them. CDR3 nucleotide sequence: TGTGCCAGCAGCTTTACAGTGAACACTGAAGCTTTCTTT. This sequence encodes CASSFTVNTEAFF.

The V gene is TRBV6-5, the J gene TRBJ2-7; a weak D match, TRBD2 (5 bases). This CDR3 has 15 residues. The V and J ends lost 4 bases and 1 base respectively, with 14 bases between them. Germline loops: CDR1 MNHEY, CDR2 SVGAGI. As DNA, the CDR3 is TGTGCCAGCAGTTTCGGCGGAGGAACTTCCTACGAGCAGTACTTC. It is translated as CASSFGGGTSYEQYF.

The genes are TRBV7-3 and TRBJ2-2; 13 bases agree with TRBD2. CDR3 length equals 17 residues. Trimming cost V 5 bases and J 4 bases; bases outside gene matches: 7. The germline V gene has CDR1 SGHTA and CDR2 FQGTGA. CDR3 in amino acids: CASSPRTSGRSTGELFF. The CDR3 DNA reads as TGTGCCAGCAGCCCCCGGACTAGCGGGAGAAGCACCGGGGAGCTGTTTTTT.

The chain links TRBV5-1 to TRBJ2-1, with 10 bases that match TRBD2. This CDR3 comprises 15 residues. V was pared by 4 bases and J by 7 bases, with 8 bases of the junction left unmatched. The germline gives CDR1 SGHRS, CDR2 YFSETQ. The CDR3 DNA sequence: TGCGCCAGCAGCCATCCCGGGACTAGCGCTAATGAGCAGTTCTTC. This encodes CASSHPGTSANEQFF.